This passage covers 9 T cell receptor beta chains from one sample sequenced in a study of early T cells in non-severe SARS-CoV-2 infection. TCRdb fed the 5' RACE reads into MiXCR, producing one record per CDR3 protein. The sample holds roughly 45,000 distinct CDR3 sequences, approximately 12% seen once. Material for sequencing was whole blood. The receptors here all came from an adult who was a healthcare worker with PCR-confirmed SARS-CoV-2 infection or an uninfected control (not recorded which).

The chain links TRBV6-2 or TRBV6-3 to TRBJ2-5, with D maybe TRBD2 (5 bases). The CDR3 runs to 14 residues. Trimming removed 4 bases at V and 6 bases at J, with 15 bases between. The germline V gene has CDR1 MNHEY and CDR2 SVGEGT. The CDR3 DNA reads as TGTGCCAGCAGTTCTTGGGGAGTTTTAAAGACCCAGTACTTC. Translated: CASSSWGVLKTQYF.

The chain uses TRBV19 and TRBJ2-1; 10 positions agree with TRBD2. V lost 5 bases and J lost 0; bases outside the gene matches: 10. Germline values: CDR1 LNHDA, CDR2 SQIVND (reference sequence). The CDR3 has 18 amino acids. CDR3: CASSPRGSGRNSYNEQFF. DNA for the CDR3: TGTGCCAGTAGTCCCCGAGGTAGCGGGAGGAACTCCTACAATGAGCAGTTCTTC.

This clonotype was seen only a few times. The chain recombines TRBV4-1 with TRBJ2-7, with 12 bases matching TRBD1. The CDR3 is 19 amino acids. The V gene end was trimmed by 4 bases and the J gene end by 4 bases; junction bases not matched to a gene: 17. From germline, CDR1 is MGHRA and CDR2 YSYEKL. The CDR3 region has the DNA TGCGCCAGCAGCCGCGGGACAGGGGGCGGAGGTGCTCGTAAGTACGAGCAGTACTTC. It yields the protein CASSRGTGGGGARKYEQYF.

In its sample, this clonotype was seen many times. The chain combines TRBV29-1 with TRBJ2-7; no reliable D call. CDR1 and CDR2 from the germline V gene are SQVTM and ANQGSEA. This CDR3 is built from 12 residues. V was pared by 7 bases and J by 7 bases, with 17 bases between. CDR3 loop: CSAMVTPGEQYF. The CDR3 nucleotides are TGCAGCGCCATGGTTACCCCTGGGGAGCAGTACTTC.

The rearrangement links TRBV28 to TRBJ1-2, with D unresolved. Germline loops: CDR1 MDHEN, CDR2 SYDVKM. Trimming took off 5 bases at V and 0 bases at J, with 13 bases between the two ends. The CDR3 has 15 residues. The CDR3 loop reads CASSPFVRANYGYTF. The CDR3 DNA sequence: TGTGCCAGCAGTCCCTTCGTTAGAGCTAACTATGGCTACACCTTC.

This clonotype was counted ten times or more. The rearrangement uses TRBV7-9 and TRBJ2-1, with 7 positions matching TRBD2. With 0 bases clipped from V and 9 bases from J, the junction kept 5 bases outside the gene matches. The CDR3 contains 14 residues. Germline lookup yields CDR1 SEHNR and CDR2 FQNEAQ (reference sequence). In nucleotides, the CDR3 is TGTGCCAGCAGCTTAGCGGGAGGGAATCGTGAGCAGTTCTTC. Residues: CASSLAGGNREQFF.

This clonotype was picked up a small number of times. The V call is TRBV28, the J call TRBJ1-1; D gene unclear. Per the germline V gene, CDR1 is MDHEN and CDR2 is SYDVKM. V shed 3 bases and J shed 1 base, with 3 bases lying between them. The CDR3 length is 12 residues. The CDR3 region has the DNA TGTGCCAGCAGTTTGTGGAACACTGAAGCTTTCTTT. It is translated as CASSLWNTEAFF.

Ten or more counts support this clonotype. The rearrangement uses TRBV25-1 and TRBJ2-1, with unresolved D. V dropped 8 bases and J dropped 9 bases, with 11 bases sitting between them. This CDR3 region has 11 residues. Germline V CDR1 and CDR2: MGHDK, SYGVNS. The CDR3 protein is CASDWGFEQFF. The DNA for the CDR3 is TGTGCCAGCGACTGGGGTTTTGAGCAGTTCTTC.

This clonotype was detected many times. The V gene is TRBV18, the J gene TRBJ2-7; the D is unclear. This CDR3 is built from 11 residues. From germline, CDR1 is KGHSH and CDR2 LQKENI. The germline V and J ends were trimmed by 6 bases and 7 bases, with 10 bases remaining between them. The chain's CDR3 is CASSAGPEQYF. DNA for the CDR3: TGTGCCAGCTCCGCCGGGCCTGAGCAGTACTTC.